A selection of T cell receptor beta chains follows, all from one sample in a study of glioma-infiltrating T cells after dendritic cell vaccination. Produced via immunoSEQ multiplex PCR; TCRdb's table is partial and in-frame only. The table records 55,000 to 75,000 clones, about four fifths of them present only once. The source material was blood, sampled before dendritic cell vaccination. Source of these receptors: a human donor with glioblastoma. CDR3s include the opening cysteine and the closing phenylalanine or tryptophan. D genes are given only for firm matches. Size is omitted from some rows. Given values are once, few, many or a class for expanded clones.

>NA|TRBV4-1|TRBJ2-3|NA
CASSQDKIADTSDTQYF
TGCGCCAGCAGCCAAGATAAGATAGCGGATACATCAGATACGCAGTATTTT
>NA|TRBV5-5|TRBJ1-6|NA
CASSADYNSPLHF
TGTGCCAGCTCTGCGGATTATAATTCACCCCTCCACTTT
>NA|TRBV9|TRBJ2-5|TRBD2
CASSSPGLAEETQYF
TGTGCCAGCAGCTCGCCGGGACTAGCGGAAGAGACCCAGTACTTC
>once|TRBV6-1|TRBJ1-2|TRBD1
CAIRGTGAYGYTF
TGTGCCATCCGCGGGACAGGGGCGTATGGCTACACCTTC
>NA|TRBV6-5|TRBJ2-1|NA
CASSYGLAVHNEQFF
TGTGCCAGCAGTTACGGCCTAGCAGTCCACAATGAGCAGTTCTTC
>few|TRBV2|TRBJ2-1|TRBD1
CASSRGQNNEQFF
TGTGCCAGCAGTAGGGGACAGAACAATGAGCAGTTCTTC
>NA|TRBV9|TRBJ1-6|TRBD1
CASSATGTGDNSPLHF
TGTGCCAGCAGCGCCACCGGGACAGGGGATAATTCACCCCTCCACTTT
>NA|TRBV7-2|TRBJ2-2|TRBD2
CASSQATSGGTGELFF
TGTGCCAGCAGCCAGGCAACTAGCGGGGGGACCGGGGAGCTGTTTTTT
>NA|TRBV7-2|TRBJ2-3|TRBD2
CASRLVGGGSTDTQYF
TGTGCCAGCAGATTAGTTGGGGGGGGATCCACAGATACGCAGTATTTT
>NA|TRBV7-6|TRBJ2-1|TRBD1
CASSSDRDNEQFF
TGTGCCAGCAGCTCGGACAGGGACAATGAGCAGTTCTTC
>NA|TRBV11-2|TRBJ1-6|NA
CASSYTGTLGSPLHF
TGTGCCAGCAGCTATACCGGGACATTAGGTTCACCCCTCCACTTT
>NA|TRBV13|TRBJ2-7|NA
CASSRAAGPSYEQYF
TGTGCCAGCAGCCGAGCGGCGGGTCCGTCCTACGAGCAGTACTTC
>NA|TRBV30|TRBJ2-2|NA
CAWKETNTGELFF
TGTGCCTGGAAGGAGACTAACACCGGGGAGCTGTTTTTT
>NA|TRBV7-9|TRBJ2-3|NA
CASSLRTDTQYF
TGTGCCAGCAGCCTTCGCACAGATACGCAGTATTTT